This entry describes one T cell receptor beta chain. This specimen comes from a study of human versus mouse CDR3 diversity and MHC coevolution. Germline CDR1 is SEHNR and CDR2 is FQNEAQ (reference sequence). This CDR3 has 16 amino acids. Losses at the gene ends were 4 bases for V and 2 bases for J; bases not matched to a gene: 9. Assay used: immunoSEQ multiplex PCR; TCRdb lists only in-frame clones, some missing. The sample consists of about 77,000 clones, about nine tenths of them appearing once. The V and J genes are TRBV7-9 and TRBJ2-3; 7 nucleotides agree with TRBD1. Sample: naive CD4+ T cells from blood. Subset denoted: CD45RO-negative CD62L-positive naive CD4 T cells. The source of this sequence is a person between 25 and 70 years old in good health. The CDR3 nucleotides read TGTGCCAGCAGCTCCCCGTTCCAGGGGGTCACAGATACGCAGTATTTT. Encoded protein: CASSSPFQGVTDTQYF.